Below are 30 T cell receptor beta chains sequenced from a single sample in a study of T cell clonality in common variable immunodeficiency. TCRdb keeps only in-frame clones here, not all; method: immunoSEQ multiplex PCR. The record shows more than 65,000 clones for this sample, with no singletons present. Sequences were obtained from peripheral blood mononuclear cells. The receptors stem from a person aged 18 to 75 in good health.

In this sample, this clone turned up many times. The DNA ends 3 residues before the CDR3 does, and the rest of the CDR3 is filled in from the germline J gene. The chain links TRBV14 to TRBJ2-7; D unresolved. The CDR3 is 14 residues long. Germline assignment: CDR1 SGHDN and CDR2 FVKESK. V was pared by 4 bases and J by 2 bases, with 12 bases between. CDR3 in amino acids: CASSPYNNPYEQYF. CDR3 bases read: TGTGCCAGCAGCCCTTATAACAACCCCTACGAG.

This clone has a count of ten or more. The read falls 3 residues short of the CDR3 end, and the missing part is taken from the germline J gene. The chain couples TRBV2 to TRBJ2-7; 10 nucleotides align to TRBD1. CDR1 is SNHLY and CDR2 is FYNNEI in the germline V gene. This CDR3 has 14 amino acids. J lost 1 base, V lost 6 bases, and 3 bases had no gene match. The CDR3 loop is CASRRTGGSYEQYF. CDR3 DNA, as far as it was read: TGTGCCAGCAGAAGGACAGGGGGTTCCTACGAG.

This clone was seen repeatedly, ten times or more. The read stops 3 residues short of the end of the CDR3; the missing end is completed from the germline J gene. V usage is TRBV5-1 and J usage is TRBJ1-4, with 9 nucleotides matching TRBD1. Germline loops: CDR1 SGHRS, CDR2 YFSETQ. The CDR3 has 17 amino acids. Germline trimming cut 4 bases from V and 8 bases from J; bases unmatched to any gene: 15. The DNA read from the CDR3 is TGCGCCAGCAGCCCCCAACTTCCCGGACAGGGGAACGAAAAA. Translation gives CASSPQLPGQGNEK. The whole CDR3 is CASSPQLPGQGNEKLFF.

This clone was found many times. The CDR3 loop is CASSFDRGGTDTQYF. The DNA read from the CDR3 is TGTGCCAGCAGTTTTGACAGGGGGGGCACAGATACG. This chain connects TRBV7-3 to TRBJ2-3, with 9 bases that match TRBD1. Sequencing ends 3 residues short of the CDR3 end; the germline J gene provides the rest. The V segment lost 6 bases and the J segment 1 base; nucleotides outside the gene matches: 5. The germline V gene has CDR1 SGHTA and CDR2 FQGTGA. This CDR3 region has 15 residues.

This clone has a count of ten or more. The read falls 3 residues short of the CDR3 end, and the missing part is taken from the germline J gene. The chain couples TRBV7-9 to TRBJ2-7; no clear D gene. Germline lookup yields CDR1 SEHNR and CDR2 FQNEAQ (reference sequence). There are 14 residues in the CDR3. Trimming shortened V by 0 bases and J by 2 bases, and 8 bases separated the two germline ends. The DNA read from the CDR3 is TGTGCCAGCAGCTTAGCCGTCCCCCCCTACGAG. This gives the protein CASSLAVPPYE. The full CDR3 sequence reads CASSLAVPPYEQYF.

This clone was seen at least ten times. CDR3 residues: CASNKKQGDSNQPQHF. The part of the CDR3 DNA that was read is TGTGCCAGCAACAAAAAACAGGGGGATAGCAATCAGCCC. The chain recombines TRBV6-2 or TRBV6-3 with TRBJ1-5; 8 bases agree with TRBD1. With the read ending 3 residues before the CDR3 end, the germline J gene is used to fill in that end. The germline gives CDR1 MNHEY, CDR2 SVGEGT. With 7 bases clipped from V and 0 bases from J, the junction kept 8 bases outside the gene matches. The CDR3 covers 16 residues.

This clone has at least ten counts. With the read ending 3 residues before the CDR3 end, the germline J gene is used to fill in that end. The chain carries TRBV7-9 and TRBJ2-5; 13 bases are a match to TRBD2. CDR3 size: 15 residues. The V and J ends lost 5 bases and 5 bases, in that order; junction bases with no gene match: 5. Germline V CDR1 and CDR2: SEHNR, FQNEAQ (reference sequence). The sequenced CDR3 bases are TGTGCCAGCAGCCGGACTAGCGGGAGTGGCGAGACC. Protein product: CASSRTSGSGET. The CDR3 in its entirety is CASSRTSGSGETQYF.

As for this clone: The read ends 3 residues early relative to the CDR3; the germline J gene fills the gap. The chain employs TRBV10-2 and TRBJ2-1, with D unresolved. Germline values: CDR1 WSHSY, CDR2 SAAADI. The CDR3 runs 14 residues. Trimming removed 0 bases at V and 2 bases at J, with 5 bases between. The CDR3 region is CASSESYAYNEQFF. The sequenced part of the CDR3 DNA is TGCGCCAGCAGTGAGTCCTACGCCTACAATGAG.

This clone was recorded at least ten times. The CDR3 is cut off 3 residues early in the read; its end comes from the germline J gene. The chain employs TRBV7-2 and TRBJ2-2; D is unresolved. The V end lost 6 bases, the J end lost 2 bases, and 10 bases lay between the germline ends. Germline CDR1 and CDR2: SGHTA and FQGNSA. This CDR3 spans 14 amino acids. CDR3 loop: CASRPGSNTGELFF. Incomplete CDR3 DNA: TGTGCCAGCAGACCAGGAAGCAACACCGGGGAG.

This clone occurred many times. Sequencing ends 3 residues short of the CDR3 end; the germline J gene provides the rest. The chain is built from TRBV19 and TRBJ1-2, with a weak D call TRBD1 (5 bases). The germline V and J ends were trimmed by 8 bases and 0 bases, with 16 bases remaining between them. The germline CDR1 and CDR2 sequences are LNHDA and SQIVND (reference sequence). This CDR3 comprises 15 residues. Incomplete CDR3 DNA: TGTGCCAGTTTCCCGACGGGGGGGACTAACTATGGC. Its translation is CASFPTGGTNYG. The full CDR3 reads CASFPTGGTNYGYTF.

This clone was seen many times. The read terminates 3 residues ahead of where the CDR3 ends, so the germline J gene completes it. J is TRBJ2-3 and V is TRBV20-1, with 9 nucleotides matching TRBD2. Per germline, CDR1 DFQATT and CDR2 SNEGSKA (reference sequence). This CDR3 spans 16 amino acids. After removal of 3 bases from V and 4 bases from J, the junction contained 11 bases not matched to a gene. The CDR3 region is CSASRGSGSGSDTQYF. The sequenced CDR3 bases are TGCAGTGCTAGCCGGGGTAGCGGGAGCGGTTCAGATACG.

This clone was counted at least ten times. The CDR3 goes on 3 residues after the read ends, and that part is filled in from the germline J gene. The J gene is TRBJ1-2, the V gene TRBV20-1; D is uncertain. CDR1 DFQATT and CDR2 SNEGSKA come from the germline V gene (reference sequence). Trimming shortened V by 6 bases and J by 2 bases, and 10 bases separated the two germline ends. This CDR3 has 12 amino acids. CDR3 protein: CSARGANYGYTF. The covered CDR3 bases are TGCAGTGCCCGAGGAGCGAACTATGGC.

This clone has at least ten counts. The CDR3 goes on 3 residues after the read ends, and that part is filled in from the germline J gene. This CDR3 is also generated by other DNA sequences in the sample. The rearrangement links TRBV4-2 to TRBJ2-1, with 7 bases aligning to TRBD1. In germline, CDR1 is LGHNA, CDR2 YNFKEQ. The CDR3 runs 15 residues. J gave up 0 bases and V 4 bases, and 3 bases lay outside the gene matches. The DNA read from the CDR3 is TGTGCCAGCAGCCGAGACAGGGTCTCCTACAATGAG. This gives the protein CASSRDRVSYNE. The whole CDR3 sequence reads CASSRDRVSYNEQFF.

This clone was found a few times. CDR3 amino acids: CSARDTGPGEGSPLHF. The CDR3 bases that were read are TGCAGTGCTAGAGATACTGGTCCAGGGGAGGGATCACCC. The chain carries TRBV20-1 and TRBJ1-6, with D tentatively TRBD1 (6 bases). With the read ending 3 residues before the CDR3 end, the germline J gene is used to fill in that end. CDR3 length equals 16 residues. Trimming cost V 0 bases and J 10 bases, with 19 bases left between them. Per the germline V gene, CDR1 is DFQATT and CDR2 is SNEGSKA (reference sequence).

This clone was counted at least ten times. The part of the CDR3 DNA that was read is TGTGCCAGTAGTATAAAGGGTCTCTCCTACAATGAG. It is translated as CASSIKGLSYNE. The CDR3, in full, reads CASSIKGLSYNEQFF. The V and J genes are TRBV19 and TRBJ2-1; no clear D. The CDR3 end is not reached by the read, which stops 3 residues before it; the germline J gene fills it in. There are 15 residues in the CDR3. Per the germline V gene, CDR1 is LNHDA and CDR2 is SQIVND (reference sequence). V was pared by 2 bases and J by 0 bases, with 8 bases between.

This clone occurred many times. Coverage ceases 3 residues before the CDR3 finishes, and the germline J gene fills in the end. This rearrangement joins TRBV4-1 to TRBJ2-7; 11 nucleotides agree with TRBD2. Trimming took 3 bases from V and 2 from J; bases not matched to a gene: 6. Looked up from germline, CDR1 is MGHRA and CDR2 is YSYEKL. The CDR3 has 16 amino acids. Partial CDR3 DNA: TGCGCCAGCAGCCAGGTTGTAGCGGGGGGGACCTACGAG. As protein: CASSQVVAGGTYE. The complete CDR3 protein is CASSQVVAGGTYEQYF.

This clone was detected many times. Read coverage stops 3 residues before the CDR3 terminus; the germline J gene supplies the remainder. The chain combines TRBV20-1 with TRBJ2-2; 9 nucleotides line up with TRBD2. Unmatched junction bases numbered 7, after V lost 2 bases and J lost 6 bases. Germline V lookup: CDR1 DFQATT, CDR2 SNEGSKA (reference sequence). The CDR3 runs to 15 residues. CDR3 in amino acids: CSARPAGGGAGELFF. CDR3 DNA, as far as it was read: TGCAGTGCTAGACCAGCGGGAGGAGGGGCCGGGGAG.

To note about this clone: The read ends 3 residues early relative to the CDR3; the germline J gene fills the gap. This sequence joins TRBV19 and TRBJ1-1; D remains ambiguous. V dropped 7 bases and J dropped 4 bases, with 16 bases sitting between them. The CDR3 length is 14 residues. Germline CDR1 reads LNHDA; CDR2 reads SQIVND (reference sequence). The covered CDR3 bases are TGTGCCAGTAAAGCTGCATTGCTGTCCACTGAA. Its translation is CASKAALLSTE. The whole CDR3 sequence is CASKAALLSTEAFF.

This clone came up many times. The read terminates 3 residues before the CDR3 end, so the remaining end is supplied by the germline J gene. This rearrangement joins TRBV7-8 to TRBJ2-5, with TRBD2 matching 8 bases. Germline trimming cut 5 bases from V and 3 bases from J; bases unmatched to any gene: 11. This CDR3 contains 16 residues. The germline CDR1 and CDR2 sequences are SGHVS and FQNEAQ. The CDR3 is CASSPPIAGIKETQYF. The covered CDR3 bases are TGTGCCAGCAGCCCGCCCATAGCGGGGATCAAAGAGACC.

In its sample, this clone was seen many times. The CDR3 goes on 3 residues after the read ends, and that part is filled in from the germline J gene. This sequence joins TRBV14 and TRBJ2-1; 8 bases map to TRBD2. The V gene's germline CDR1 is SGHDN and CDR2 FVKESK. This CDR3 contains 19 residues. Trimming at V came to 0 bases and at J to 1 base, leaving 11 bases not matched to a gene. Here the CDR3 reads CASSQDWGTSGFSYNEQFF. CDR3 DNA, as far as it was read: TGTGCCAGCAGCCAAGATTGGGGAACTAGCGGTTTTTCCTACAATGAG.

The table lists this clone with many counts. The CDR3 end is not reached by the read, which stops 3 residues before it; the germline J gene fills it in. V usage is TRBV7-9 and J usage is TRBJ1-1, with a possible D match to TRBD1 (6 bases). Germline CDR1 and CDR2: SEHNR and FQNEAQ (reference sequence). The V end lost 4 bases, the J end lost 2 bases, and 14 bases lay between the germline ends. The CDR3 contains 15 residues. CDR3 DNA, as far as it was read: TGTGCCAGCAGCTGGGACGGCAGGGGCAACACTGAA. Translation: CASSWDGRGNTE. From start to end, the CDR3 is CASSWDGRGNTEAFF.

Ten or more counts support this clone. CDR3 DNA, as far as it was read: TGTGCCAGCAGCCTAGCGGGGCCCCCGAATGAG. Its translation is CASSLAGPPNE. The full CDR3 protein is CASSLAGPPNEQFF. V and J are TRBV7-3 and TRBJ2-1; TRBD2 matches at 9 bases. The read stops 3 residues short of the end of the CDR3; the missing end is completed from the germline J gene. Germline V gene data show CDR1 as SGHTA and CDR2 as FQGTGA. V shed 5 bases and J 7 bases; nucleotides not matched to a gene: 6. The CDR3 is made up of 14 amino acids.

This clone has at least ten counts. The read ends 3 residues shy of where the CDR3 ends; the end is completed using the germline J gene. This rearrangement joins TRBV19 to TRBJ1-1, with D possibly matching TRBD1 (6 bases). The germline gives CDR1 LNHDA, CDR2 SQIVND (reference sequence). This CDR3 spans 17 amino acids. Trimming removed 1 base from V and 2 bases from J, with 17 bases in between. CDR3 DNA, as far as it was read: TGTGCCAGTAGTATAGGTCCTTTTACAGGGATCAACACTGAA. It specifies CASSIGPFTGINTE. The whole CDR3 sequence reads CASSIGPFTGINTEAFF. Full variable domain (outside the CDR3, taken from reference TRBV19 and TRBJ1-1): DGGITQSPKYLFRKEGQNVTLSCEQNLNHDAMYWYRQDPGQGLRLIYYSQIVNDFQKGDIAEGYSVSREKKESFPLTVTSAQKNPTAFYLCASSIGPFTGINTEAFFGQGTRLTVV.

This clone has ten or more counts. The DNA ends 3 residues before the CDR3 does, and the rest of the CDR3 is filled in from the germline J gene. The chain carries TRBV20-1 and TRBJ1-5; no clear D gene. This CDR3 has 15 residues. Germline CDR1 reads DFQATT; CDR2 reads SNEGSKA (reference sequence). V lost 1 base to trimming and J lost 0 bases, with 10 bases between them. The CDR3 protein is CSARGMGNSNQPQHF. Partial CDR3 DNA: TGCAGTGCTAGAGGAATGGGCAATAGCAATCAGCCC.

The table lists this clone with many counts. CDR3 region: CASSLALGYHNEQFF. The covered CDR3 bases are TGTGCCAGCAGCTTGGCCCTAGGCTACCACAATGAG. V and J are TRBV7-9 and TRBJ2-1, with unresolved D. The sequenced fragment ends 3 residues before the CDR3 boundary, so the rest is inferred from the germline J gene. Trimming took 3 bases from V and 5 from J, leaving 14 bases between them. This CDR3 has 15 residues. Germline CDR1 reads SEHNR; CDR2 reads FQNEAQ (reference sequence).

This clone was recorded at least ten times. Coverage ceases 3 residues before the CDR3 finishes, and the germline J gene fills in the end. V gene TRBV28 combines with J gene TRBJ2-3, with 8 bases identical to TRBD1. In germline, CDR1 is MDHEN, CDR2 SYDVKM. J lost 7 bases, V lost 5 bases, and 11 bases had no gene match. The CDR3 runs 15 residues. The DNA read from the CDR3 is TGTGCCAGCAGTCCCGGACAGGGAAGGGGGTATACG. Protein product: CASSPGQGRGYT. In full, the CDR3 reads CASSPGQGRGYTQYF.

This clone was seen repeatedly, ten times or more. One end of the junction fails to match germline, which may point to a read error. The observed sequence ends 3 residues before the CDR3 terminus, with the missing tail filled in from the germline J gene. The V and J genes are TRBV7-7 and TRBJ2-1, with 7 bases fitting TRBD2. The CDR3 extends over 15 amino acids. Germline values: CDR1 SSHAT, CDR2 FNYEAQ (reference sequence). CDR3: CASSLGLVSYNEQFF. The sequenced part of the CDR3 DNA is TGTGCTAGCAGCTTAGGACTAGTTTCCTACAATGAG.

This clone was seen many times. Read data end 3 residues before the CDR3 end; the end is taken from the germline J gene. The chain joins TRBV19 to TRBJ2-1, with 11 bases aligning to TRBD2. This CDR3 is 16 amino acids long. Germline CDR1 reads LNHDA; CDR2 reads SQIVND (reference sequence). J lost 5 bases, V lost 4 bases, and 7 bases had no gene match. CDR3 DNA, as far as it was read: TGTGCCAGTAGTAGAACCGGGACTAGCGGAAACAATGAG. Translated: CASSRTGTSGNNE. Given in full, the CDR3 is CASSRTGTSGNNEQFF.

This clone was detected many times. The CDR3 is cut off 3 residues early in the read; its end comes from the germline J gene. This chain connects TRBV19 to TRBJ1-5; weak D call: TRBD1 (6 bases). This CDR3 is built from 16 residues. Deletions cut 1 base from V and 3 bases from J, with 13 bases between. Germline V gives CDR1 LNHDA, CDR2 SQIVND (reference sequence). The chain's CDR3 is CASSIGTEGFNQPQHF. Partial CDR3 DNA: TGTGCCAGTAGTATAGGGACAGAGGGCTTCAATCAGCCC.

Comment on this clone: The read halts 3 residues ahead of the CDR3 end, with the missing end drawn from the germline J gene. The chain links TRBV19 to TRBJ2-2; 8 nucleotides align to TRBD2. The J segment lost 0 bases and the V segment lost 6 bases, leaving 6 bases of the junction unmatched. CDR1 is LNHDA, CDR2 SQIVND, per germline (reference sequence). This CDR3 comprises 16 residues. The CDR3 bases that were read are TGTGCCAGTAGAGTAGCGGGATATTCGAACACCGGGGAG. It translates to CASRVAGYSNTGE. The whole CDR3 sequence reads CASRVAGYSNTGELFF.